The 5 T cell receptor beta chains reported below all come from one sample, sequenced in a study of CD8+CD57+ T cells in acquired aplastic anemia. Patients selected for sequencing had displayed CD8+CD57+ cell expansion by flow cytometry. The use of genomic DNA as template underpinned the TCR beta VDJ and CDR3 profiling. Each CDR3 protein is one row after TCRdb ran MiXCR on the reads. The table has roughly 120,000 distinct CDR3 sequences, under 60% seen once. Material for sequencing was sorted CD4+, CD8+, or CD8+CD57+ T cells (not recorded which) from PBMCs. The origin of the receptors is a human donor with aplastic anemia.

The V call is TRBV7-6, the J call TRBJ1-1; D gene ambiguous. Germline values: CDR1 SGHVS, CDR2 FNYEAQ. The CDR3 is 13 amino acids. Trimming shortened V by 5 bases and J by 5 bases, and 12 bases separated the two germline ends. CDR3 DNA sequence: TGTGCCAGCAGCCCCGGGCAACGAACTGAAGCTTTCTTT. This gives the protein CASSPGQRTEAFF. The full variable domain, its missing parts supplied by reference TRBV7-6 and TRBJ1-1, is GAGVSQSPRYKVTKRGQDVALRCDPISGHVSLYWYRQALGQGPEFLTYFNYEAQQDKSGLPNDRFSAERPEGSISTLTIQRTEQRDSAMYRCASSPGQRTEAFFGQGTRLTVV.

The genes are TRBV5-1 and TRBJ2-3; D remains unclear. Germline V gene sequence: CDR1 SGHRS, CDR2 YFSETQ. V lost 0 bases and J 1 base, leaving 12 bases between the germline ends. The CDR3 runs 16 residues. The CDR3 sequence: CASSLEESSGTDTQYF. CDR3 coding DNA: TGCGCCAGCAGCTTGGAGGAGTCTAGTGGCACAGATACGCAGTATTTT.

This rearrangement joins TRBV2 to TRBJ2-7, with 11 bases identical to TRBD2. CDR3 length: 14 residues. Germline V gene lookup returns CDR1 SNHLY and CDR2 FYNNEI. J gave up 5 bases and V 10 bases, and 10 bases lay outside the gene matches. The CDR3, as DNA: TGTGCCAAGTTAGCGGGAGGGCCTTTCCACGAGCAGTACTTC. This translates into CAKLAGGPFHEQYF. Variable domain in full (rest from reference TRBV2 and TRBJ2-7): EPEVTQTPSHQVTQMGQEVILRCVPISNHLYFYWYRQILGQKVEFLVSFYNNEISEKSEIFDDQFSVERPDGSNFTLKIRSTKLEDSAMYFCAKLAGGPFHEQYFGPGTRLTVT.

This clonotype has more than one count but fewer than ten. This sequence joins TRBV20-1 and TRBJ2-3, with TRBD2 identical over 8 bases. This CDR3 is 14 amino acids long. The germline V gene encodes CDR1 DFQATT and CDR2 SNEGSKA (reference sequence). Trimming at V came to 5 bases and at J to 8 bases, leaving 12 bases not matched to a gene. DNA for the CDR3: TGCAGTGCTGGACTCCGGGAGGGCCTAGTTACGCAGTATTTT. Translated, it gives CSAGLREGLVTQYF.

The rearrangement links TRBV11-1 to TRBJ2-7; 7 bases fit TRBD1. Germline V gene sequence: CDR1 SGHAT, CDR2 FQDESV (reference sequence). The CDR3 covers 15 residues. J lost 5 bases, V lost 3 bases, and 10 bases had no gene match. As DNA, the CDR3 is TGTGCCAGCAGCTTGAACGGGCAGGGGGTCGACGAGCAGTACTTC. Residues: CASSLNGQGVDEQYF.